Below, 21 T cell receptor beta chains from the same sample are listed, as sequenced in a study of T cell responses to AZD1222 COVID-19 vaccine. Data came from immunoSEQ multiplex PCR; TCRdb stores just in-frame clones and leaves some out. The sample shows around 150,000 clones, about 90% of them seen only once. Here the sequenced sample was peripheral blood, taken 28 days after the second AZD1222 dose. Every receptor here comes from an adult who received the AZD1222 COVID-19 vaccine.

The chain couples TRBV12-3 or TRBV12-4 to TRBJ1-1, with D uncertain. V dropped 7 bases and J dropped 4 bases, with 10 bases sitting between them. This CDR3 is built from 12 residues. CDR3 sequence: CASISDRTEAFF. CDR3 coding DNA: TGTGCCAGCATCTCAGACCGCACTGAAGCTTTCTTT.

The rearrangement uses TRBV9 and TRBJ2-3; 8 nucleotides line up with TRBD2. Germline-derived CDR1 and CDR2 are SGDLS and YYNGEE. CDR3 length: 19 amino acids. The junction had 19 bases not matched to a gene; V was cut back by 0 bases and J by 7 bases. The CDR3 region has the DNA TGTGCCAGCAGCGTAGGATTAGCGGGGTTTACGAAACTCCTCAATACGCAGTATTTT. It yields the protein CASSVGLAGFTKLLNTQYF.

The rearrangement uses TRBV19 and TRBJ1-2, with D unclear. The germline V gene has CDR1 LNHDA and CDR2 SQIVND (reference sequence). The germline V and J ends were trimmed by 6 bases and 0 bases, with 14 bases remaining between them. The CDR3 consists of 15 residues. Here the CDR3 reads CASSPRPPANYGYTF. The CDR3 nucleotides read TGTGCCAGTAGCCCTAGACCGCCGGCTAACTATGGCTACACCTTC.

This clone was observed a handful of times. V usage is TRBV10-3 and J usage is TRBJ1-2; D call uncertain. V shed 9 bases and J shed 3 bases, with 11 bases lying between them. This CDR3 has 12 amino acids. Looked up from germline, CDR1 is ENHRY and CDR2 is SYGVKD. CDR3 nucleotide sequence: TGTGCCATGGGATCCCAGGACTATGGCTACACCTTC. Its protein is CAMGSQDYGYTF.

This clone showed up just once. The chain couples TRBV6-5 to TRBJ2-7; 8 bases agree with TRBD2. CDR3 length equals 12 residues. Trimming at V came to 8 bases and at J to 3 bases, leaving 3 bases not matched to a gene. The germline gives CDR1 MNHEY, CDR2 SVGAGI. The CDR3 bases are TGTGCCAGCGGGGCGGGGGGCTACGAGCAGTACTTC. Translation: CASGAGGYEQYF.

The chain is built from TRBV20-1 and TRBJ2-7; 8 bases are shared with TRBD2. This CDR3 comprises 15 residues. Trimming at V came to 3 bases and at J to 0 bases, leaving 7 bases not matched to a gene. Germline CDR1 is DFQATT and CDR2 is SNEGSKA (reference sequence). CDR3 sequence: CSASPWRGVSYEQYF. CDR3 DNA sequence: TGCAGTGCTAGTCCCTGGCGGGGGGTCTCCTACGAGCAGTACTTC.

This chain uses TRBV27 with TRBJ2-5; D could derive from TRBD1 or TRBD2 (5 bases each). CDR3 length: 11 amino acids. Trimming pared 2 bases from V and 10 bases from J, leaving 8 bases between. CDR1 is MNHEY and CDR2 is SMNVEV in the germline V gene (reference sequence). DNA for the CDR3: TGTGCCAGCAGTTTAGGGGGTGTCCAGTACTTC. It yields the protein CASSLGGVQYF.

This clone has a single count. CDR3 in amino acids: CASSLGQHTGGYEQYF. The CDR3 DNA is TGCGCCAGCAGCCTGGGACAGCACACAGGGGGTTACGAGCAGTACTTC. The chain combines TRBV5-1 with TRBJ2-7; TRBD1 aligns across 8 bases. Trimming took 4 bases from V and 4 from J; bases not matched to a gene: 13. This CDR3 has 16 residues. Germline CDR1 SGHRS, CDR2 YFSETQ.

This chain links TRBV10-1 with TRBJ2-3; 11 nucleotides agree with TRBD1. Germline V gene data show CDR1 as WNHNN and CDR2 as SYGVQD (reference sequence). J lost 4 bases, V lost 4 bases, and 4 bases had no gene match. CDR3 size: 15 residues. The CDR3 nucleotides are TGCGCCAGCAGTGCCCCGGGACAGGGGGCAGATACGCAGTATTTT. As protein: CASSAPGQGADTQYF.

The chain combines TRBV7-9 with TRBJ1-3, with 7 bases matching TRBD1. Germline V CDR1 and CDR2: SEHNR, FQNEAQ (reference sequence). V dropped 3 bases and J dropped 7; count of bases not matched to a gene: 3. The CDR3 length is 13 residues. This CDR3 reads CASSLNRGNTIYF. CDR3 coding DNA: TGTGCCAGCAGCTTGAACAGGGGTAACACCATATATTTT.

The CDR3, as DNA: TGTGCCAGCGATGACGGGGGGGAGACCCAGTACTTC. Translated: CASDDGGETQYF. This chain joins TRBV7-9 and TRBJ2-5; TRBD2 matches 7 bases. V was pared by 8 bases and J by 5 bases, with 5 bases of the junction left unmatched. Germline V lookup: CDR1 SEHNR, CDR2 FQNEAQ (reference sequence). The CDR3 is 12 residues long. Using reference TRBV7-9 and TRBJ2-5 for the parts outside the CDR3, the full variable domain is DTGVSQNPRHKITKRGQNVTFRCDPISEHNRLYWYRQTLGQGPEFLTYFQNEAQLEKSRLLSDRFSAERPKGSFSTLEIQRTEQGDSAMYLCASDDGGETQYFGPGTRLLVL.

A single count supports this clone. The rearrangement joins TRBV4-1 to TRBJ2-2; TRBD1 agrees at 7 bases. Unmatched junction bases numbered 6, after V lost 3 bases and J lost 5 bases. Germline V gives CDR1 MGHRA, CDR2 YSYEKL. This CDR3 contains 15 residues. The CDR3 sequence is CASSQGTAPTGELFF. Here the CDR3 DNA reads TGCGCCAGCAGCCAGGGGACAGCACCGACCGGGGAGCTGTTTTTT.

This chain's CDR3 is CASSVGWRGADNEQFF. In nucleotides, the CDR3 is TGTGCCAGCAGCGTAGGCTGGCGGGGGGCGGACAATGAGCAGTTCTTC. This chain uses TRBV9 with TRBJ2-1; 8 bases fit TRBD2. Germline CDR1 SGDLS, CDR2 YYNGEE. V shed 0 bases and J 5 bases; nucleotides not matched to a gene: 7. The CDR3 sequence is 16 residues long.

This clone was detected only once. The rearrangement joins TRBV27 to TRBJ2-1; D might be TRBD1 (6 bases). V was cut by 2 bases and J by 1 base, with 15 bases left in between. This CDR3 contains 17 residues. CDR1 MNHEY and CDR2 SMNVEV come from the germline V gene (reference sequence). The CDR3 coding sequence is TGTGCCAGCAGTTTAGTCGTGGGGGCCCCATCCTACAATGAGCAGTTCTTC. Amino acids: CASSLVVGAPSYNEQFF.

The genes are TRBV12-3 or TRBV12-4 and TRBJ2-3; no reliable D call. Trimming took 0 bases from V and 4 from J, leaving 5 bases between them. The CDR3 contains 13 residues. The CDR3 reads CASSLARPDTQYF. DNA for the CDR3: TGTGCCAGCAGTTTAGCGCGCCCAGATACGCAGTATTTT.

The rearrangement uses TRBV5-4 and TRBJ1-1; 9 positions agree with TRBD1. The CDR3 length is 13 residues. Germline V lookup: CDR1 SGHNT, CDR2 YYREEE (reference sequence). Germline trimming cut 5 bases from V and 5 bases from J; bases unmatched to any gene: 4. The CDR3 loop is CASSRQGGTEAFF. In DNA, the CDR3 is TGTGCCAGCAGTAGACAGGGGGGAACTGAAGCTTTCTTT.

A single count supports this clone. The rearrangement uses TRBV2 and TRBJ2-1; 9 bases are a match to TRBD1. Germline lookup yields CDR1 SNHLY and CDR2 FYNNEI. V dropped 4 bases and J dropped 8; count of bases not matched to a gene: 6. This CDR3 is 14 amino acids long. This chain's CDR3 is CASSANRGHDEQFF. CDR3 sequence (DNA): TGTGCCAGCAGTGCCAACAGGGGGCACGATGAGCAGTTCTTC. Drawing the rest from reference TRBV2 and TRBJ2-1, the complete variable domain is EPEVTQTPSHQVTQMGQEVILRCVPISNHLYFYWYRQILGQKVEFLVSFYNNEISEKSEIFDDQFSVERPDGSNFTLKIRSTKLEDSAMYFCASSANRGHDEQFFGPGTRLTVL.

J is TRBJ2-7 and V is TRBV10-3; no clear D. Germline assignment: CDR1 ENHRY and CDR2 SYGVKD. This CDR3 has 12 residues. V dropped 3 bases and J dropped 3 bases, with 6 bases sitting between them. CDR3 sequence (DNA): TGTGCCATCAGTGATCTGGGCTACGAGCAGTACTTC. This sequence encodes CAISDLGYEQYF.

V gene TRBV21-1 combines with J gene TRBJ2-6; the table's D call of TRBD2 was not tested on the DNA. TRBV21-1 is deemed a pseudogene. The CDR3 totals 18 residues. This CDR3 is CASSPHGGINSGANVLTF. The CDR3 coding sequence is TGTGCCAGCAGCCCCCACGGGGGGATCAACTCTGGGGCCAACGTCCTGACTTTC.

The table lists this clone with a count of one. V gene TRBV16 combines with J gene TRBJ1-4; D might be TRBD1 (5 bases). V was trimmed by 4 bases and J by 4 bases, leaving 13 bases between them. CDR3 length equals 15 residues. Germline V gene sequence: CDR1 KGHSY, CDR2 FQNENV. The CDR3 is CASSPGHYINEKLFF. The CDR3, as DNA: TGTGCCAGCAGCCCCGGACATTATATTAATGAAAAACTGTTTTTT.

The chain recombines TRBV15 with TRBJ2-7, with unresolved D. Deletions cut 0 bases from V and 7 bases from J, with 13 bases between. The CDR3 length is 14 residues. Per germline, CDR1 LNHNV and CDR2 YYDKDF (reference sequence). The CDR3 DNA follows: TGTGCCACCAGCAGAGAAGGCGGCGTCGTAGAGCAGTACTTC. Its translation is CATSREGGVVEQYF.